This T cell receptor (beta chain) came from a study of molecular identifiers for immune sequencing clone quantification. Each CDR3 protein is one row after TCRdb ran MiXCR on the PCR reads. The sample consists of about 39,000 distinct CDR3 sequences, about 18% of them appearing once. This CDR3 is 15 amino acids long. Looked up from germline, CDR1 is MNHEY and CDR2 is SMNVEV (reference sequence). V lost 8 bases, J lost 3 bases, and 20 bases lay in between. This clonotype was seen ten or more times. What it binds is not known. General observations from the study: Underestimation of highly expanded clone sizes could arise where identical TCR molecules share a barcode.

The specimen sequenced was naive CD8+ T cells from blood, with Jurkat cell RNA spiked in. Subset described: FACS-sorted CD8+CD4-CCR7+CD45RA+ naive T cells. The sequence was collected from a human donor in good health. Some libraries in this study had Jurkat cell RNA spiked in. J is TRBJ2-7 and V is TRBV27; D perhaps matches TRBD1 (5 bases). CDR3 loop: CASQLSRVWIYEQYF. The CDR3 nucleotides are TGTGCCAGCCAACTAAGCAGGGTTTGGATCTACGAGCAGTACTTC.